The sequence of this T cell receptor beta chain was determined in a study of blood T cells in healthy people across ages. Together with a sample-barcoded 5' primer, a J-beta primer mix was included in a second PCR lasting about 6 to 12 cycles. TCRdb re-analysed the 5' RACE reads in MiXCR, keeping a single row per CDR3 protein. The sample has approximately 820,000 distinct CDR3 sequences; around 45% are singletons. Peripheral blood, roughly 9.3 milliliters per donor, was collected. Germline values: CDR1 LNHDA, CDR2 SQIVND (reference sequence). The CDR3 consists of 14 residues. What was sequenced was blood. The receptor comes from a man in his sixties in good health. The chain employs TRBV19 and TRBJ2-5; 11 bases are shared with TRBD2. The J call may be wrong; the DNA end is better matched by TRBJ2-1. CDR3 in DNA: TGTGCCAGTAGTCCTGGGACTAGCGGAGAGACCCAGTTCTTC. This encodes CASSPGTSGETQFF.